The text below deals with one T cell receptor beta chain. Its antigen is currently not known. No qualities accompany the bases; no much larger clone lies one base away. This sample was taken from a study of cytomegalovirus exposure and HLA in healthy donors (dated by TCRdb to 2015 to 2018). At the level of the whole study: In an earlier analysis of some 550 of the donors, approximately 300 Gb of sequence data and 90 million to 120 million unique TCR beta sequences from about 179 million T cells were reported. About 280 gigabases of sequencing data and 70 million to 100 million unique TCR sequences made up an early release that covered roughly 670 HLA-typed donors. The genetic ancestry cluster associated with self-reported Caucasian donors included 65% to 90% of the roughly 410 genotyped donors. The study aimed to test whether cataloging public T cell receptors could reveal signatures of past pathogen exposure. The study used immunosequencing to profile the T cell repertoires of several hundred subjects and linked those repertoires to cytomegalovirus serostatus. Besides the first cohort of around 670 subjects, a separate validation cohort made up of 95 to 150 different subjects was used. To predict cytomegalovirus infection status, the study combined high-throughput TCR immunosequencing, statistical association of individual TCRs with disease status, and machine learning. A later analysis re-examined previously published TCR beta repertoires from 610 or so donors and added high-resolution HLA genotyping to investigate patterns of TCR occurrence. In the later analysis, no new phenotypic data were used to find candidate immune exposures; instead, reliance was placed on TCR beta sequences and their occurrence across donors. An earlier analysis of some 500 of the donors used high-throughput TCR beta sequencing to judge whether each TCR beta V gene segment behaved as functional or pseudogenic. Alongside the repertoire data, information on donor age, sex, ethnicity and CMV serostatus was compiled. In a later genetic analysis, genome-wide SNP genotypes for about three fifths of the 666 donors were used, and that subset was treated as a discovery cohort. Every discovery cohort repertoire had been produced on one sequencing platform. Class I and class II HLA loci were covered by the typing at four-digit resolution. The number of donors typed differed by locus, with roughly 620-630 for A, B, C, DRB1 and DQB1, roughly 520 for DQA1, 606 for DPA1, and roughly 450 for DPB1. About five DR-DQ haplotypes were treated as single units for association and clustering because of strong linkage in the cohort. Across about 370 genotyped donors of the cohort, an average of about 200,000 unique TCR beta nucleotide sequences per donor were sequenced, and approximately 17% of those sequences were non-productive. The study at large found these results: Compared with the approximately 670-donor mean, donors in an Asian-associated ancestry cluster had fewer N-insertions in productive TCRs, according to a later genetic analysis. The earlier analysis of approximately 560 of the donors excluded around 17 rarely observed V segments, including chromosome 9 orphons, because counts were too low. A further reported finding was that TCR beta sequences accurately predicted the HLA-A and HLA-B alleles for most subjects in the first cohort. The authors suggested that the approach could potentially be generalized to other disease states and immunological phenotypes. A later analysis found that most CMV-associated TCR beta chains appeared HLA-restricted, with HLA associations seemingly driven largely by CMV exposure. Linkage disequilibrium might explain the correlated functional status among segregating V segments, but an unknown experimental factor could not be ruled out. The cohort was sequenced for TCR beta chains only, and without alpha or paired-chain data the features that could be detected were limited. According to a later analysis, TCR association rates differed among HLA loci, with DRB1 alleles showing the most associated TCRs and HLA-C alleles showing the fewest. A group of highly shared sequence variants was considered likely to be a technical artifact of the sequencing pipeline. Because HLA typing was unavailable for some donors at each locus, only the typed subset was used in association tests. A later analysis found that HLA-associated TCR beta chains were more clonally expanded and had lower generation probabilities than equally common non-associated chains. While some public TCRs were present in many individuals, most TCR sequences turned up only very rarely across donors. Sequencing depth was assumed to be roughly uniform across donors in the presence/absence analyses, though that assumption may not hold. In vitro tests confirmed that a few of the cytomegalovirus-associated TCR beta chains recognize cytomegalovirus antigens. An earlier analysis of approximately 600 of the donors showed that most TCR beta V segments appeared in productive rearrangements either about 87% or about 30% of the time, which broadly matched IMGT annotations. An association between a missense DCLRE1C variant and V-gene and J-gene trimming of TCR beta chains was found in a later genetic analysis and replicated in an independent cohort. A total of fewer than 200 TCR beta chains were listed by the study as associated with cytomegalovirus. Cytomegalovirus status was reported to be diagnosed by the classifier with high specificity and sensitivity in both the original and validation cohorts. Assigning TCR associations to individual alleles was difficult when HLA alleles, especially DR and DQ, strongly co-occurred. According to a later analysis, parvovirus B19, influenza, CMV and Epstein-Barr virus appeared linked to several top co-occurrence clusters. Specific HLA alleles were associated with around 18,000 TCR beta sequences at a false discovery rate of 0.05 in a later analysis. The only immune exposure information available for the cohort was CMV serostatus.

The library was built by means of the immunoSEQ multiplex PCR assay. For the multiplex PCR, a mixture combining 60 forward primers for TCR Vbeta segments and 13 reverse primers for TCR Jbeta segments was used. Amplification of the CDR3 region of rearranged TCR beta genes was performed with a multiplex PCR assay on genomic DNA. The Illumina HiSeq System was used to sequence the amplified TCR beta libraries as 87-base-pair reads. The authors' pipeline ran thus. A later analysis tallied tens of millions of unique TCR beta chains across the approximately 670 repertoires, and about 10 million of those chains were shared by two or more donors. Raw reads were error-corrected and collapsed into unique sequences by a nearest-neighbor algorithm in which closely related sequences were merged to remove PCR and sequencing errors. To assign V, D and J gene segments, CDR3 sequences were aligned to IMGT reference sequences. For a sequence to be retained, a match of at least six nucleotides to both a V gene segment and a J gene segment was required. Rearrangements were called productive when the CDR3 lacked stop codons and stayed in frame with V and J; all others were non-productive. Following IMGT convention, CDR3 was defined as the stretch from the second conserved V-encoded cysteine to the conserved J-encoded phenylalanine. Sequences without an unambiguous match to a single V gene segment were excluded from the earlier analysis of about 600 of the donors. In an earlier analysis of around 600 of the donors, V segments were called functional above 56.7% productive rearrangements and were called segregating when the between-donor standard deviation exceeded 5%. A statistical classification framework was built to diagnose cytomegalovirus status from the catalog of TCR beta chain sequences. V and J gene assignment, in a later analysis, came from comparing TCR nucleotide sequences with IMGT/GENE-DB human TR gene sequences. Using the TCRdist pipeline, a later analysis assigned CDR3 sequences along with most-parsimonious VDJ recombination scenarios. In a later analysis, every TCR beta chain was defined by the combination of its CDR3 amino acid sequence and its V-gene family, and reads without a unique V-gene family were dropped. To address suspected cross-contamination and a sequencing artifact, a later analysis removed around 600 highly shared, low-generation-probability nucleotide sequences. A later analysis calculated a clonal expansion index for each public chain from normalized within-repertoire ranks of inferred template counts. A later analysis computed generation probabilities with a VDJ recombination model fitted to out-of-frame rearrangements, and checked the results against IGoR. A later analysis scored TCR-TCR, TCR-HLA and TCR-CMV co-occurrence with hypergeometric tests, applying a repertoire-size bias correction to TCR pairs. To estimate false discovery rates, a later analysis permuted the HLA or CMV assignments 20 times. In a later analysis, co-occurring TCRs were grouped using DBSCAN, and TCRdist sequence similarity was added for clustering within HLA-allele-positive subsets. Repertoires with fewer than 30,000 or more than 120,000 public chains, plus five repertoires with anomalous nucleotide sharing, were excluded from co-occurrence clustering. This is the immuneACCESS table as TCRdb keeps it, with only in-frame sequences that have V and J called. A part of the clones is gone; compared with another copy, unresolved V genes explain less than half, and the rest is unexplained. The D gene and trimming were derived from the DNA, and the V and J assignments and clone size from that table. The sample table contains approximately 150,000 clones; only one count was recorded for roughly 79% of them. The ten largest account for around 0.7% of the sample.

The cohort comprised fewer than 750 healthy bone marrow donors. All cohort members were sampled while nominally healthy, although unrecorded immune exposures were likely present. The donor tested CMV seronegative and was one of the 352 seronegative cohort members. A peripheral blood sample was provided by each donor, and peripheral blood mononuclear cells were used for TCR beta sequencing. The Qiagen DNeasy Blood Extraction Kit was used to extract genomic DNA from the blood cell samples. The source is a male donor in good health and CMV-seronegative. Sequenced input: PBMCs.

CDR3 sequence: CASSPGWGPYEKLFF. In nucleotides, the sequence is TGTGCCAGCAGTCCTGGGTGGGGGCCTTACGAAAAACTGTTTTTT. In this chain, TRBV28 is recombined with TRBJ1-4; the D gene is perhaps TRBD1, on 6 matching bases. Reading the germline V gene gives CDR1 MDHEN and CDR2 SYDVKM. Cut back by 5 bases and 8 bases, the V and J ends lie 18 bases apart. Reading from cysteine to phenylalanine, the CDR3 counts 15 amino acids. Only the CDR3 region is kept as DNA, spanning 45 bases read in frame from base 1.